These 21 T cell receptor beta chains share one sample of origin, sequenced in a study of shared clonotypes between healthy human individuals. Here immunoSEQ multiplex PCR was the method, and the copy in TCRdb shows in-frame clones only, minus some. Of about 2.3 million clones in the sample, 85% to 95% were seen once. Input material: naive CD4+ T cells from PBMCs. As to subset: CD45RA+ positively selected. The receptors come from a man younger than 35 in good health. Some clones in this sample may be carry-over from other donors' samples.

Comment on this clone: Other nucleotide sequences in the sample specify the same CDR3. The chain recombines TRBV5-6 with TRBJ2-3; tentative D call: TRBD2 (6 bases). In germline, CDR1 is SGHDT, CDR2 YYEEEE. Trimming stripped 0 bases from V and 3 bases from J, with 8 bases between. The CDR3 has 14 amino acids. The CDR3 nucleotides read TGTGCCAGCAGCTTGGCCGGGGGAACAGATACGCAGTATTTT. As protein: CASSLAGGTDTQYF.

V and J are TRBV7-9 and TRBJ2-5, with D perhaps matching TRBD1 or TRBD2 (5 bases each). The length of the CDR3 is 16 residues. V lost 5 bases and J 1 base, leaving 17 bases between the germline ends. Germline lookup yields CDR1 SEHNR and CDR2 FQNEAQ (reference sequence). The CDR3 DNA sequence: TGTGCCAGCAGCCGCGGTCCCGGGACGGTCCAAGAGACCCAGTACTTC. It yields the protein CASSRGPGTVQETQYF. Looking up the rest from reference TRBV7-9 and TRBJ2-5 gives the full variable domain: DTGVSQNPRHKITKRGQNVTFRCDPISEHNRLYWYRQTLGQGPEFLTYFQNEAQLEKSRLLSDRFSAERPKGSFSTLEIQRTEQGDSAMYLCASSRGPGTVQETQYFGPGTRLLVL.

This chain uses TRBV5-4 with TRBJ1-5, with D possibly matching TRBD1 (5 bases). The V end was cut by 4 bases, the J end by 7 bases, with 9 bases between. In germline, CDR1 is SGHNT, CDR2 YYREEE (reference sequence). This CDR3 spans 12 amino acids. CDR3 DNA: TGTGCCAGCAGCGTAGAGGGGCAGCCCCAGCATTTT. It specifies CASSVEGQPQHF.

This chain connects TRBV4-2 to TRBJ2-7, with 14 bases identical to TRBD2. From germline, CDR1 is LGHNA and CDR2 YNFKEQ. The V and J ends lost 4 bases and 4 bases, in that order; junction bases with no gene match: 9. The CDR3 sequence is 17 residues long. CDR3: CASSLTTSGRGEYEQYF. The DNA for the CDR3 is TGTGCCAGCAGCCTTACGACTAGCGGGAGGGGTGAATACGAGCAGTACTTC.

The CDR3 DNA follows: TGTGCCAGCAGTCCGACTGCGGGCGGCTATGGCTACACCTTC. Protein sequence: CASSPTAGGYGYTF. The chain couples TRBV28 to TRBJ1-2; no reliable D call. V lost 5 bases to trimming and J lost 4 bases, with 14 bases between them. Per germline, CDR1 MDHEN and CDR2 SYDVKM. The length of the CDR3 is 14 residues.

The rearrangement joins TRBV27 to TRBJ2-1; TRBD2 aligns across 12 bases. Germline V gene lookup returns CDR1 MNHEY and CDR2 SMNVEV (reference sequence). CDR3 length equals 16 residues. Trimming took 4 bases from V and 6 from J; bases not matched to a gene: 7. CDR3 nucleotides: TGTGCCAGCAGTTCATCTAGCGGGAGGGCCCTCAATGAGCAGTTCTTC. Its translation is CASSSSSGRALNEQFF.

This clone was observed a handful of times. The chain uses TRBV10-3 and TRBJ1-5; no definite D call. The CDR3 totals 13 residues. The germline V gene encodes CDR1 ENHRY and CDR2 SYGVKD. The V and J ends lost 2 bases and 4 bases respectively, with 6 bases between them. CDR3 sequence: CAISEVQNQPQHF. Here the CDR3 DNA reads TGTGCCATCAGTGAGGTTCAGAATCAGCCCCAGCATTTT.

The chain carries TRBV29-1 and TRBJ2-1, with D possibly matching TRBD1 (5 bases). V lost 5 bases to trimming and J lost 9 bases, with 17 bases between them. There are 13 residues in the CDR3. Germline-derived CDR1 and CDR2 are SQVTM and ANQGSEA. The CDR3 DNA reads as TGCAGCGTTCGCAGGGATGTCTTGATTGAGCAGTTCTTC. As protein: CSVRRDVLIEQFF.

The rearrangement links TRBV7-9 to TRBJ2-5; TRBD2 is a possible D gene (7 bases). Germline V gene lookup returns CDR1 SEHNR and CDR2 FQNEAQ (reference sequence). V was cut by 1 base and J by 3 bases, with 15 bases left in between. This CDR3 contains 16 residues. The CDR3 coding sequence is TGTGCCAGCAGCTTAGTTCGGGGAGGGGGAGAAGAGACCCAGTACTTC. This gives the protein CASSLVRGGGEETQYF.

This sequence joins TRBV5-4 and TRBJ2-7, with D perhaps TRBD1 or TRBD2 (7 bases each). V lost 0 bases to trimming and J lost 6 bases, with 16 bases between them. This CDR3 is 15 amino acids long. Germline V CDR1 and CDR2: SGHNT, YYREEE (reference sequence). The CDR3 here is CASSLAKQGGSEQYF. The CDR3 region has the DNA TGTGCCAGCAGCTTGGCGAAGCAGGGGGGGAGCGAGCAGTACTTC.

The rearrangement links TRBV28 to TRBJ2-5, with a weak D call TRBD2 (5 bases). The CDR3 covers 13 residues. Germline assignment: CDR1 MDHEN and CDR2 SYDVKM. The germline V and J ends were trimmed by 2 bases and 5 bases, with 9 bases remaining between them. CDR3 DNA sequence: TGTGCCAGCAGTTTAGTCAGAGGGGAGACCCAGTACTTC. Its protein is CASSLVRGETQYF.

The chain uses TRBV10-1 and TRBJ2-7; 11 bases are shared with TRBD2. V shed 4 bases, J shed 0 bases, and the junction held 8 bases outside the gene matches. The CDR3 spans 17 residues. CDR1 is WNHNN, CDR2 SYGVQD, per germline (reference sequence). The CDR3 region has the DNA TGCGCCAGCAGTGTTGGGACTAGCGGAGGGATCTCCTACGAGCAGTACTTC. Translating gives CASSVGTSGGISYEQYF.

V usage is TRBV14 and J usage is TRBJ2-1; D may be TRBD2 (6 bases). The V gene's germline CDR1 is SGHDN and CDR2 FVKESK. CDR3 length: 16 amino acids. V lost 3 bases to trimming and J lost 5 bases, with 17 bases between them. Written as DNA, the CDR3 is TGTGCCAGCAGCCATCTCTACGGGAGAACTCACAATGAGCAGTTCTTC. Translation gives CASSHLYGRTHNEQFF.

The chain is built from TRBV18 and TRBJ1-1; TRBD1 agrees at 7 bases. In germline, CDR1 is KGHSH, CDR2 LQKENI. The CDR3 is 16 residues long. With V trimmed by 3 bases and J by 1 base, 8 bases remained unmatched. CDR3 loop: CASSPLQGPKNTEAFF. CDR3 coding DNA: TGTGCCAGCTCACCTCTACAGGGGCCAAAGAACACTGAAGCTTTCTTT.

The chain has TRBV2 and TRBJ2-5; 8 positions agree with TRBD1. The germline gives CDR1 SNHLY, CDR2 FYNNEI. The CDR3 consists of 12 residues. The ends lost 10 bases at V and 5 bases at J; junction bases unmatched: 6. The CDR3 sequence: CATTGGWETQYF. The CDR3 region has the DNA TGTGCCACTACAGGGGGATGGGAGACCCAGTACTTC. Full variable domain (rest looked up from reference TRBV2 and TRBJ2-5): EPEVTQTPSHQVTQMGQEVILRCVPISNHLYFYWYRQILGQKVEFLVSFYNNEISEKSEIFDDQFSVERPDGSNFTLKIRSTKLEDSAMYFCATTGGWETQYFGPGTRLLVL.

This chain joins TRBV5-5 and TRBJ2-7, with TRBD2 matching over 10 bases. This CDR3 contains 18 residues. With 0 bases clipped from V and 3 bases from J, the junction kept 12 bases outside the gene matches. Germline CDR1 SGHKS, CDR2 YYEKEE (reference sequence). In DNA form, the CDR3 reads TGTGCCAGCAGCTTGGACAGATCTACTAGCGGGATCCTCTACGAGCAGTACTTC. It translates to CASSLDRSTSGILYEQYF.

The genes are TRBV5-1 and TRBJ2-2; possibly TRBD2 for D (6 bases). V lost 4 bases and J lost 1, with 14 bases in between. Germline values: CDR1 SGHRS, CDR2 YFSETQ. The CDR3 loop spans 16 amino acids. CDR3 coding DNA: TGCGCCAGCAGCCCCCCCCTTAGCGGGAACACCGGGGAGCTGTTTTTT. Translation gives CASSPPLSGNTGELFF. The full variable domain, in which reference TRBV5-1 and TRBJ2-2 provide the parts outside the CDR3, is KAGVTQTPRYLIKTRGQQVTLSCSPISGHRSVSWYQQTPGQGLQFLFEYFSETQRNKGNFPGRFSGRQFSNSRSEMNVSTLELGDSALYLCASSPPLSGNTGELFFGEGSRLTVL.

The rearrangement uses TRBV29-1 and TRBJ2-7, with no clear D. Trimming stripped 2 bases from V and 2 bases from J, with 10 bases between. Germline V gene lookup returns CDR1 SQVTM and CDR2 ANQGSEA. CDR3 length equals 13 residues. The CDR3 DNA follows: TGCAGCGTTGAAAGCGTCTCCACCTACGAGCAGTACTTC. Residues: CSVESVSTYEQYF.

Points on this clone: One end of the junction varies from germline; a read error may be responsible. This sequence joins TRBV7-2 and TRBJ1-1; 8 bases line up with TRBD1. The CDR3 covers 12 residues. The germline CDR1 and CDR2 sequences are SGHTA and FQGNSA. CDR3 region: CASSDIRTGSGF. The DNA for the CDR3 is TGTGCCAGCAGCGACATAAGGACAGGGTCAGGGTTT.

The count of this clone is one. The sample has other DNA sequences that encode this CDR3 too. This chain uses TRBV5-1 with TRBJ2-3; no clear D. V gave up 0 bases and J gave up 0 bases, with 5 bases separating them. CDR1 is SGHRS and CDR2 is YFSETQ in the germline V gene. This CDR3 is 14 amino acids long. The CDR3 loop is CASSLDSSTDTQYF. The CDR3 DNA reads as TGCGCCAGCAGCTTGGACTCTAGCACAGATACGCAGTATTTT.

V is TRBV27 and J is TRBJ1-3; D is perhaps TRBD1 (5 bases). Germline values: CDR1 MNHEY, CDR2 SMNVEV (reference sequence). This CDR3 is 17 amino acids long. The V and J ends lost 5 bases and 2 bases respectively, with 19 bases between them. CDR3 in DNA: TGTGCCAGCAGTCCTTCCGGAGCAGGGCAAACTGGAAACACCATATATTTT. It yields the protein CASSPSGAGQTGNTIYF.